This T cell receptor (beta chain) was sequenced for a study of shared clonotypes between healthy human individuals. With V trimmed by 0 bases and J by 4 bases, 10 bases remained unmatched. The CDR3 runs to 19 residues. Study-level findings and limits: Clonotype sharing levels among donors were expected to vary with sequencing depth.

Those who donated were healthy HIV-negative adults, with no recent acute infections or vaccinations reported. About this clone itself: Its antigen remains unidentified.

Sequencing was at deep level. Input per replicate PCR of unsorted PBMC was about 300 ng DNA, corresponding to tens of thousands of T cell genomes. Profiling relied on immunoSEQ multiplex PCR, and the TCRdb table lists in-frame clones only, not all of them. The sample has 400,000 to 600,000 clones; 75% to 80% are singletons. What was sequenced was PBMCs. The source of this sequence is a woman aged 40 to 55 in good health. Some clones in this sample may be carry-over from other donors' samples. This chain connects TRBV23-1 to TRBJ2-1, with 12 nucleotides matching TRBD2. TRBV23-1 is marked as an open reading frame, function uncertain. DNA for the CDR3: TGCGCCAGCAGTCAATCTCCGCTGACTAGCGGGGGTTTTTACAATGAGCAGTTCTTC. This codes for CASSQSPLTSGGFYNEQFF.